This is a list of T cell receptor beta chains from one sample in a study of OX40 agonist ivuxolimab in advanced cancers. Method: immunoSEQ multiplex PCR; TCRdb's copy keeps in-frame clones and lacks some. The profile shows 60,000 to 70,000 clones, 86% of them singletons. The specimen comprised CD4+ or CD8+ T cells sorted from blood, sampled in a trial of the OX40 agonist ivuxolimab. These receptors were collected from an adult with an advanced solid tumor such as melanoma, head and neck, liver or kidney cancer. The CDR3 runs from the conserved cysteine through the conserved F or W. A D gene is named only where the DNA matches it firmly. The size of a clone is reported for some rows only, either as once, few or many, or as a class for expanded clones.

V,D,J,size,length,CDR3
TRBV6-1,NA,TRBJ1-5,NA,16,CASSESGVNSNQPQHF
TRBV19,NA,TRBJ1-1,NA,15,CASSIATGLGAEAFF
TRBV10-2,NA,TRBJ1-3,NA,14,CASSDRYSGNTIYF
TRBV7-9,NA,TRBJ2-3,NA,15,CASSFLASGTDTQYF
TRBV6-1,NA,TRBJ2-2,NA,11,CASTHTGELFF
TRBV7-8,NA,TRBJ1-4,NA,16,CASSHRGGTGNEKLFF
TRBV18,NA,TRBJ2-1,NA,12,CASSTDHNEQFF
TRBV28,NA,TRBJ2-7,NA,14,CASSFPLSKYEQYF
TRBV5-1,TRBD2,TRBJ2-3,NA,17,CASSLGGSGIPSDTQYF
TRBV5-4,TRBD2,TRBJ2-3,NA,16,CASSLGLAGRGDTQYF
TRBV19,NA,TRBJ1-5,NA,14,CASSIEGYGQPQHF
TRBV4-1,TRBD2,TRBJ2-1,NA,17,CASSQDERASGYNEQFF
TRBV2,NA,TRBJ1-2,NA,15,CASSARLTSNYGYTF
TRBV11-2,TRBD2,TRBJ2-1,NA,15,CASSLDSGTYNEQFF
TRBV5-1,NA,TRBJ1-5,NA,13,CASSSHPDQPQHF
TRBV11-2,NA,TRBJ2-1,NA,17,CASSLAVASNSYNEQFF
TRBV6-5,TRBD2,TRBJ2-1,NA,15,CASGQAGASYNEQFF
TRBV5-1,TRBD1,TRBJ2-7,once,15,CASSLTGGTAYEQYF
TRBV15,TRBD2,TRBJ2-3,NA,14,CATSKAGDTDTQYF
TRBV2,TRBD1,TRBJ1-6,NA,15,CASSPQGFLNSPLHF
TRBV7-2,NA,TRBJ1-2,NA,15,CASSPFRGTNYGYTF
TRBV20-1,NA,TRBJ2-7,NA,11,CSASRDYEQYF
TRBV10-3,NA,TRBJ2-7,NA,11,CAISDLREQYF
TRBV5-1,NA,TRBJ2-5,NA,14,CASSLAQGQETQYF
TRBV30,TRBD2,TRBJ2-7,NA,13,CAWNRRSGYEQYF